This T cell receptor beta chain was recovered during a study of T cell repertoires in cytomegalovirus infection (dated by TCRdb to about 2019). Concerning the study at large: The HLA type of each donor mattered for the analysis, because public TCR beta signatures pointed to carriage of CMV infection along with the matching HLA type.

This clonotype came up many times. What this receptor recognizes is not known. Within one base of it there is no much larger clone, and no base qualities were kept. The reads were generated on an Illumina HiSeq 1500. Clones were called with MiXCR by TCRdb after fastp trimmed the public reads at Q25, and only in-frame beta chains were retained. One record per CDR3 amino acid sequence lists the most common genes and DNA. Across this sample there are under 300,000 distinct CDR3 sequences, with roughly an eighth seen only once. 1.6% of the sample comes from the top ten. Findings and caveats that apply to the study as a whole: Carriers of CMV infection plus the relevant HLA type were discriminated by the cumulative frequency of public TCR beta family members in the study cohort and in an independent roughly 350-donor cohort. In the ex vivo response, HLA-C-restricted CMV-specific TCR beta clonotypes were dominant, and in two of eight donors the single most frequent clonotype came from this HLA-C-restricted group.

The clonotype originates from a human donor in good health (CMV status not recorded). Some clones in this sample may be carry-over from other donors' samples. Sequences were obtained from PBMCs.

The bases are TGTGCCAGCAGCTTAGCGAGGGGTACGAACACCGGGGAGCTGTTTTTT. Translated, this is CASSLARGTNTGELFF. The rearranged chain carries TRBV7-2 and TRBJ2-2; the D gene cannot be resolved beyond TRBD1 or TRBD2, each matching 5 bases. As encoded in the germline V gene, CDR1 is SGHTA while CDR2 is FQGNSA. Spanning cysteine to phenylalanine, the CDR3 consists of 16 amino acids. The entry retains the CDR3 DNA only, 48 bases that are in frame from base 1. V and J are truncated by 0 bases and 0 bases respectively, leaving an intervening sequence of 8 bases.